These T cell receptor beta chains were read from a single sample in a study of T cells in Graves' hyperthyroidism and ophthalmopathy. TCRdb re-called the multiplex PCR reads with MiXCR, one entry per CDR3 protein. The sample holds 250,000 to 300,000 distinct CDR3 sequences, roughly 13% seen once. The sequenced sample consisted of blood. These receptors all stem from a woman aged 25 to 39 with Graves' hyperthyroidism that later progressed to Graves' ophthalmopathy. Both conserved end residues are part of each CDR3. Fields, in order: D gene, clone size, J gene, V gene, CDR3 DNA, CDR3 protein. A D gene is named only where the DNA matches it firmly. Clone size appears in some rows only: once, few, many, or a class for an expanded clone.

d_call: .
clone_size: few
j_call: TRBJ2-7
v_call: TRBV4-1
cdr3_nt: TGCGCCAGCAGCCCAGGGTATTCCAGCTCCTACGAGCAGTACTTC
cdr3_aa: CASSPGYSSSYEQYF

d_call: TRBD1
clone_size: many
j_call: TRBJ1-2
v_call: TRBV2
cdr3_nt: TGTGCCAGCACTATGGACAGGGAGGGACTCGGCTATGGCTACACCTTC
cdr3_aa: CASTMDREGLGYGYTF

d_call: TRBD1
clone_size: many
j_call: TRBJ2-3
v_call: TRBV30
cdr3_nt: TGTGCCTGGGCACAGGGGACAGATACGCAGTATTTT
cdr3_aa: CAWAQGTDTQYF

d_call: .
clone_size: many
j_call: TRBJ1-1
v_call: TRBV6-6
cdr3_nt: TGTGCCAGCAGTTACTCTTCGCGGGTGAGGAACACTGAAGCTTTCTTT
cdr3_aa: CASSYSSRVRNTEAFF

d_call: .
clone_size: .
j_call: TRBJ2-2
v_call: TRBV19
cdr3_nt: TGTGCCAGTAGGCAACCGGGACCCTTGAACACCGGGGAGCTGTTTTTT
cdr3_aa: CASRQPGPLNTGELFF

d_call: .
clone_size: many
j_call: TRBJ2-7
v_call: TRBV3-1
cdr3_nt: TGTGCCAGCAGCCCCCCCGGACAACACTACGAGCAGTACTTC
cdr3_aa: CASSPPGQHYEQYF

d_call: TRBD1
clone_size: .
j_call: TRBJ2-1
v_call: TRBV9
cdr3_nt: TGTGCCAGCAGCGAGCACCGGGACAGGGGGGGCAATGAGCAGTTCTTC
cdr3_aa: CASSEHRDRGGNEQFF

d_call: .
clone_size: few
j_call: TRBJ2-2
v_call: TRBV5-1
cdr3_nt: TGCGCCAGCAGCTTGGCAGCGTGGAACACCGGGGAGCTGTTTTTT
cdr3_aa: CASSLAAWNTGELFF

d_call: TRBD1
clone_size: .
j_call: TRBJ1-3
v_call: TRBV28
cdr3_nt: TGTGCCAGCAGGCCGACAGGGGTTTCGGGAAACACCATATATTTT
cdr3_aa: CASRPTGVSGNTIYF

d_call: .
clone_size: many
j_call: TRBJ1-2
v_call: TRBV18
cdr3_nt: TGTGCCAGCTCACCGGCGACTCAAGGGGGTAACTATGGCTACACCTTC
cdr3_aa: CASSPATQGGNYGYTF

d_call: TRBD2
clone_size: many
j_call: TRBJ2-2
v_call: TRBV12-3/TRBV12-4
cdr3_nt: TGTGCCAGCAGCCTCGGACTAGCGGGAGGGATCACCGGGGAGCTGTTTTTT
cdr3_aa: CASSLGLAGGITGELFF

d_call: .
clone_size: many
j_call: TRBJ2-7
v_call: TRBV28
cdr3_nt: TGTGCCAGCAGTTTATTGGGGAAGCACGAGCAGTACTTC
cdr3_aa: CASSLLGKHEQYF

d_call: TRBD2
clone_size: many
j_call: TRBJ2-1
v_call: TRBV11-2
cdr3_nt: TGTGCCAGCAGCTTAGATTCCCCTAGCGGGGTCTACAATGAGCAGTTCTTC
cdr3_aa: CASSLDSPSGVYNEQFF

d_call: .
clone_size: many
j_call: TRBJ1-1
v_call: TRBV20-1
cdr3_nt: TGCAGTGCTAGAGGCGGGGCAGGCGAGAACACTGAAGCTTTCTTT
cdr3_aa: CSARGGAGENTEAFF

d_call: .
clone_size: many
j_call: TRBJ1-3
v_call: TRBV10-3
cdr3_nt: TGTGCCATCAATTGGACAGTGATCTCTGGAAACACCATATATTTT
cdr3_aa: CAINWTVISGNTIYF

d_call: .
clone_size: few
j_call: TRBJ2-7
v_call: TRBV7-3
cdr3_nt: TGTGCCAGCAGCTTAGGTCCGAGCTCCTACGAGCAGTACTTC
cdr3_aa: CASSLGPSSYEQYF

d_call: .
clone_size: many
j_call: TRBJ2-7
v_call: TRBV13
cdr3_nt: TGTGCCAGCAGCTTCAGGGACTCCTACGAGCAGTACTTC
cdr3_aa: CASSFRDSYEQYF

d_call: .
clone_size: few
j_call: TRBJ2-7
v_call: TRBV29-1
cdr3_nt: TGCAGCGTTAGCAGTAGTATGTACGAGCAGTACTTC
cdr3_aa: CSVSSSMYEQYF

d_call: .
clone_size: many
j_call: TRBJ2-7
v_call: TRBV3-1
cdr3_nt: TGTGCCAGCAGCCAAGGGACTGTGGGCGAGCAGTACTTC
cdr3_aa: CASSQGTVGEQYF

d_call: TRBD1
clone_size: .
j_call: TRBJ2-2
v_call: TRBV24-1
cdr3_nt: TGTGCCACCAGTCCGGGACAGGGGACCGGGGAGCTGTTTTTT
cdr3_aa: CATSPGQGTGELFF